These 27 T cell receptor beta chains came from one sample sequenced in a study of T cell therapy after organ transplantation. What these receptors recognize is not known. Assay used: immunoSEQ multiplex PCR; TCRdb lists only in-frame clones, some missing. Here the sample spans roughly 48,000 clones, about 94% being singletons. The specimen was CD8+ T cells from blood, collected before autologous CMV-specific T cell therapy. The receptors shown here come from a human patient who had received a solid organ transplant and had CMV disease.

The chain has TRBV6-4 and TRBJ2-1; D gene uncertain. V was shortened by 3 bases and J by 5 bases, with 8 bases between the two germline ends. CDR3 length equals 13 residues. The germline V gene encodes CDR1 MRHNA and CDR2 SNTAGT. The chain's CDR3 is CASSEQANNEQFF. In DNA form, the CDR3 reads TGTGCCAGCAGTGAGCAGGCTAACAATGAGCAGTTCTTC.

The V gene is TRBV7-9, the J gene TRBJ1-1; D is unclear. The V and J ends lost 2 bases and 3 bases respectively, with 13 bases between them. This CDR3 region has 15 residues. Germline loops: CDR1 SEHNR, CDR2 FQNEAQ (reference sequence). CDR3 region: CASSLTEGGDTEAFF. In DNA form, the CDR3 reads TGTGCCAGCAGCTTAACCGAGGGCGGGGACACTGAAGCTTTCTTT.

The V and J genes are TRBV12-5 and TRBJ2-7, with D unclear. Between the trimmed V and J ends, which lost 0 bases and 2 bases, there was a span of 17 bases. CDR1 and CDR2 from the germline V gene are LGHNT and FRNRAP. This CDR3 region has 17 residues. The CDR3 bases are TGTGCTAGTGGTTTGGTAATTAGGCCGGACGGTACCTACGAGCAGTACTTC. It is translated as CASGLVIRPDGTYEQYF.

The V call is TRBV7-6, the J call TRBJ2-3, with 13 bases identical to TRBD2. Germline values: CDR1 SGHVS, CDR2 FNYEAQ. The CDR3 extends over 17 amino acids. V shed 3 bases and J 2 bases; nucleotides not matched to a gene: 5. DNA of the CDR3: TGTGCCAGCAGCTTGGGACTAGCGGGGAAGGTCACAGATACGCAGTATTTT. Its protein product is CASSLGLAGKVTDTQYF.

The chain couples TRBV27 to TRBJ2-7, with 13 bases lining up with TRBD2. This CDR3 has 18 residues. Germline lookup yields CDR1 MNHEY and CDR2 SMNVEV (reference sequence). The V segment lost 7 bases and the J segment 2 bases; nucleotides outside the gene matches: 14. DNA for the CDR3: TGTGCCAGCACCCGAGAGGCGGGGACTAGCGGGACCCCCTACGAGCAGTACTTC. Translated, it gives CASTREAGTSGTPYEQYF.

This rearrangement joins TRBV5-1 to TRBJ2-7, with D possibly TRBD1 on 7 matching bases. Germline V gene sequence: CDR1 SGHRS, CDR2 YFSETQ. The CDR3 is 16 residues long. The V end lost 4 bases, the J end lost 8 bases, and 25 bases lay between the germline ends. The CDR3 spells CASSVEGAGPFTKQYF. CDR3 DNA: TGCGCCAGCAGCGTGGAGGGGGCAGGACCCTTTACGAAGCAGTACTTC.

The chain couples TRBV15 to TRBJ1-1, with D perhaps matching TRBD1 (6 bases). Germline V gene lookup returns CDR1 LNHNV and CDR2 YYDKDF (reference sequence). There are 16 residues in the CDR3. The V end was cut by 0 bases, the J end by 1 base, with 12 bases between. The CDR3 region is CATSRDRTVWNTEAFF. The CDR3, as DNA: TGTGCCACCAGCAGAGATCGGACAGTATGGAACACTGAAGCTTTCTTT.

This clone has just a few counts. The chain combines TRBV4-2 with TRBJ1-5; 10 nucleotides align to TRBD1. V shed 5 bases and J 2 bases; nucleotides not matched to a gene: 12. Germline-derived CDR1 and CDR2 are LGHNA and YNFKEQ. CDR3 size: 18 residues. The CDR3, as DNA: TGTGCCAGCAGCGAACGGGACAGGGGAGTCCTGGGCAATCAGCCCCAGCATTTT. Translation gives CASSERDRGVLGNQPQHF.

The chain joins TRBV5-1 to TRBJ2-1, with TRBD1 matching 7 bases. CDR1 is SGHRS and CDR2 is YFSETQ in the germline V gene. The CDR3 is 14 amino acids. Trimming at V came to 3 bases and at J to 4 bases, leaving 4 bases not matched to a gene. The CDR3 loop reads CASSSRDRYNEQFF. The CDR3 DNA sequence: TGCGCCAGCAGCTCCCGGGACAGATACAATGAGCAGTTCTTC.

The CDR3 loop reads CASSIGRTDYNEQFF. The CDR3 nucleotides read TGTGCCAGTAGTATAGGTAGGACAGACTACAATGAGCAGTTCTTC. V usage is TRBV19 and J usage is TRBJ2-1; a possible D gene is TRBD1 (6 bases). Trimming took 1 base from V and 3 from J, leaving 10 bases between them. The CDR3 consists of 15 residues. Germline values: CDR1 LNHDA, CDR2 SQIVND (reference sequence).

The count of this clone is one. The CDR3 is CSVWTGRYGYTF. CDR3 sequence (DNA): TGCAGCGTTTGGACAGGGAGGTATGGCTACACCTTC. The genes are TRBV29-1 and TRBJ1-2; 8 bases map to TRBD1. This CDR3 has 12 residues. After removal of 5 bases from V and 5 bases from J, the junction contained 4 bases not matched to a gene. The germline V gene has CDR1 SQVTM and CDR2 ANQGSEA. Full variable domain (remainder filled in from reference TRBV29-1 and TRBJ1-2): SAVISQKPSRDICQRGTSLTIQCQVDSQVTMMFWYRQQPGQSLTLIATANQGSEATYESGFVIDKFPISRPNLTFSTLTVSNMSPEDSSIYLCSVWTGRYGYTFGSGTRLTVV.

This clone was found once. The rearrangement joins TRBV7-8 to TRBJ2-7; possibly TRBD1 or TRBD2 for D (5 bases each). In germline, CDR1 is SGHVS, CDR2 FQNEAQ. V shed 3 bases and J shed 1 base, with 7 bases lying between them. This CDR3 has 13 residues. CDR3 coding DNA: TGTGCCAGCAGCTTGAGGGGATCCTACGAGCAGTACTTC. Protein: CASSLRGSYEQYF.

The chain has TRBV6-5 and TRBJ1-1; D is uncertain. Trimming left V 0 bases short and J 7 bases short, with 9 bases between. CDR1 and CDR2 (germline): MNHEY, SVGAGI. The CDR3 sequence is 13 residues long. CDR3 sequence reads: CASSYSGEGEAFF. The DNA for the CDR3 is TGTGCCAGCAGTTACTCTGGGGAAGGTGAAGCTTTCTTT.

The V gene is TRBV2, the J gene TRBJ1-2; 9 bases are a match to TRBD1. The CDR3 is made up of 13 amino acids. The V and J ends lost 5 bases and 8 bases, in that order; junction bases with no gene match: 6. CDR1 and CDR2 from the germline V gene are SNHLY and FYNNEI. The CDR3 sequence: CASSMGQGTGYTF. The CDR3 nucleotides are TGTGCCAGCAGTATGGGACAGGGTACCGGCTACACCTTC.

The chain carries TRBV6-5 and TRBJ1-2, with D maybe TRBD1 (6 bases). CDR3 length: 15 residues. V was cut by 0 bases and J by 4 bases, with 12 bases left in between. Germline-derived CDR1 and CDR2 are MNHEY and SVGAGI. CDR3 nucleotide sequence: TGTGCCAGCAGTTACTCAAGGGGGGCCGGCTATGGCTACACCTTC. This codes for CASSYSRGAGYGYTF.

The rearrangement links TRBV5-1 to TRBJ2-7; tentatively, D is TRBD1 (5 bases). The ends were cut back, 4 bases at V and 3 bases at J, with 17 bases in the middle. The CDR3 sequence is 15 residues long. Germline values: CDR1 SGHRS, CDR2 YFSETQ. This CDR3 reads CASSPSGNPRYEQYF. The CDR3 DNA sequence: TGCGCCAGCAGCCCCTCAGGGAACCCCCGCTACGAGCAGTACTTC.

CDR3 sequence (DNA): TGTGCCAGTAGACACACCGACCGGGCTCAGGAAGCTTTCTTT. Encoded protein: CASRHTDRAQEAFF. The rearrangement links TRBV19 to TRBJ1-1; no firm D call. CDR3 length equals 14 residues. The germline V gene has CDR1 LNHDA and CDR2 SQIVND (reference sequence). Trimming removed 6 bases from V and 8 bases from J, with 19 bases in between.

The chain links TRBV9 to TRBJ2-3; the D gene is possibly TRBD1 (6 bases). Germline assignment: CDR1 SGDLS and CDR2 YYNGEE. V lost 5 bases, J lost 5 bases, and 18 bases lay in between. The CDR3 is made up of 15 amino acids. The CDR3 DNA reads TGTGCCAGCAGTCCTAGGGCGGCAGGGGTAGATACGCAGTATTTT. Translation gives CASSPRAAGVDTQYF. Combining the CDR3 with reference TRBV9 and TRBJ2-3 gives the whole variable domain DSGVTQTPKHLITATGQRVTLRCSPRSGDLSVYWYQQSLDQGLQFLIQYYNGEERAKGNILERFSAQQFPDLHSELNLSSLELGDSALYFCASSPRAAGVDTQYFGPGTRLTVL.

The CDR3 reads CASKTSGGSGNEQFF. CDR3 DNA: TGTGCCAGTAAAACGAGCGGCGGGAGTGGGAATGAGCAGTTCTTC. The V gene is TRBV19, the J gene TRBJ2-1; 7 bases are a match to TRBD2. CDR3 length equals 15 residues. V shed 7 bases, J shed 7 bases, and the junction held 13 bases outside the gene matches. Germline V gene lookup returns CDR1 LNHDA and CDR2 SQIVND (reference sequence).

J is TRBJ2-7 and V is TRBV2; TRBD2 is a possible D gene (6 bases). This CDR3 has 15 residues. V lost 7 bases, J lost 5 bases, and 21 bases lay in between. Germline loops: CDR1 SNHLY, CDR2 FYNNEI. CDR3 sequence: CASTRSGGAGNEQYF. CDR3 coding DNA: TGTGCCAGCACCCGAAGCGGAGGGGCTGGCAACGAGCAGTACTTC.

J is TRBJ1-2 and V is TRBV9, with D hard to call. The germline gives CDR1 SGDLS, CDR2 YYNGEE. The CDR3 totals 15 residues. The V end lost 0 bases, the J end lost 1 base, and 10 bases lay between the germline ends. The CDR3 here is CASSVDGSHNYGYTF. DNA for the CDR3: TGTGCCAGCAGCGTAGACGGCAGCCATAACTATGGCTACACCTTC.

This chain links TRBV19 with TRBJ1-3; D gene uncertain. The CDR3 contains 14 residues. Germline values: CDR1 LNHDA, CDR2 SQIVND (reference sequence). V lost 5 bases to trimming and J lost 4 bases, with 12 bases between them. CDR3 DNA: TGTGCCAGTAGTGTCCCGGGGTCGGGAAACACCATATATTTT. Amino acid sequence: CASSVPGSGNTIYF.

V is TRBV7-3 and J is TRBJ2-1; D perhaps matches TRBD2 (6 bases). Trimming took 3 bases from V and 6 from J, leaving 12 bases between them. From germline, CDR1 is SGHTA and CDR2 FQGTGA. This CDR3 is built from 14 residues. The CDR3 spells CASSFDGGANEQFF. CDR3 nucleotides: TGTGCCAGCAGCTTCGACGGGGGAGCCAATGAGCAGTTCTTC. The variable domain in full, with the rest retrieved from reference TRBV7-3 and TRBJ2-1, is GAGVSQTPSNKVTEKGKYVELRCDPISGHTALYWYRQSLGQGPEFLIYFQGTGAADDSGLPNDRFFAVRPEGSVSTLKIQRTERGDSAVYLCASSFDGGANEQFFGPGTRLTVL.

The rearrangement uses TRBV28 and TRBJ1-2, with D hard to call. The V and J ends lost 1 base and 4 bases respectively, with 7 bases between them. Germline V gives CDR1 MDHEN, CDR2 SYDVKM. This CDR3 has 13 residues. The CDR3 reads CASSLLGSYGYTF. For the CDR3, the DNA is TGTGCCAGCAGTTTATTGGGGAGCTATGGCTACACCTTC.

The chain employs TRBV4-1 and TRBJ1-5; TRBD1 aligns across 7 bases. CDR3 size: 16 residues. CDR1 and CDR2 (germline): MGHRA, YSYEKL. The trim removed 0 bases at V and 9 bases at J, leaving 11 bases unmatched. The DNA for the CDR3 is TGCGCCAGCAGCCAAGAAATTGGGACAGTTTCTCTGCCCCAGCATTTT. Translating gives CASSQEIGTVSLPQHF.

The V call is TRBV7-2, the J call TRBJ1-2; 8 bases fit TRBD1. The J segment lost 5 bases and the V segment lost 2 bases, leaving 7 bases of the junction unmatched. This CDR3 is 15 amino acids long. Germline CDR1 is SGHTA and CDR2 is FQGNSA. CDR3 in amino acids: CASSLRVRGLYGYTF. The CDR3 DNA reads as TGTGCCAGCAGCTTAAGGGTCAGGGGGCTGTATGGCTACACCTTC.

This sequence joins TRBV4-1 and TRBJ2-7, with a weak D call TRBD2 (6 bases). V was trimmed by 4 bases and J by 0 bases, leaving 16 bases between them. This CDR3 spans 16 amino acids. Germline CDR1 reads MGHRA; CDR2 reads YSYEKL. The CDR3 coding sequence is TGCGCCAGCAGCCGGCGGGGCGACATCTTCTCCTACGAGCAGTACTTC. This gives the protein CASSRRGDIFSYEQYF.